Listed below are T cell receptor beta chains from one sample, sequenced in a study of shared clonotypes between healthy human individuals. Method: immunoSEQ multiplex PCR; TCRdb's copy keeps in-frame clones and lacks some. The sample lists fewer than 800,000 clones; around 92% were seen once. Sequencing used naive CD8+ T cells sorted from blood. Receptors were obtained from a man younger than 45 in good health. Each CDR3 is given with its conserved first and last residue. Each record gives: D gene, CDR3 length, J gene, V gene, clone size, CDR3 DNA, CDR3 protein. The D gene is left open where the match is weak. Clone size is stated in some rows and not others, as once, few, many or a class when expanded.

d_call: TRBD2
cdr3_length: 19
j_call: TRBJ2-3
v_call: TRBV7-9
clone_size: .
cdr3_nt: TGTGCCAGCAGCCCGGGACTAGCGGCTACCCGCTCAGTCACAGATACGCAGTATTTT
cdr3_aa: CASSPGLAATRSVTDTQYF

d_call: TRBD2
cdr3_length: 11
j_call: TRBJ2-1
v_call: TRBV2
clone_size: .
cdr3_nt: TGTGCCACCGCTAGCGGGAGAGGGCAGTTCTTC
cdr3_aa: CATASGRGQFF

d_call: TRBD2
cdr3_length: 16
j_call: TRBJ2-3
v_call: TRBV2
clone_size: .
cdr3_nt: TGTGCCAGCCCGAAAAGGAGCGGGGCCAGCACAGATACGCAGTATTTT
cdr3_aa: CASPKRSGASTDTQYF

d_call: TRBD1
cdr3_length: 16
j_call: TRBJ2-7
v_call: TRBV11-2
clone_size: .
cdr3_nt: TGTGCCAGCAGCCACGACCCCCGGGACAGGGGAAGCGAGCAGTACTTC
cdr3_aa: CASSHDPRDRGSEQYF

d_call: .
cdr3_length: 16
j_call: TRBJ2-7
v_call: TRBV11-2
clone_size: .
cdr3_nt: TGTGCCAGCAGCTCGGGCGGGCGAGGAGAGTCCTACGAGCAGTACTTC
cdr3_aa: CASSSGGRGESYEQYF

d_call: .
cdr3_length: 14
j_call: TRBJ2-4
v_call: TRBV27
clone_size: .
cdr3_nt: TGTGCCAGCAGTTCCATAGGGCCGAGGAACATTCAGTACTTC
cdr3_aa: CASSSIGPRNIQYF

d_call: TRBD2
cdr3_length: 17
j_call: TRBJ2-3
v_call: TRBV11-2
clone_size: .
cdr3_nt: TGTGCCAGCAGCTTGTTACCTAGCGGGAGGAGGAAAGATACGCAGTATTTT
cdr3_aa: CASSLLPSGRRKDTQYF

d_call: .
cdr3_length: 13
j_call: TRBJ2-7
v_call: TRBV2
clone_size: .
cdr3_nt: TGTGCCAGCAGATCTGTTGGTTCCTACGAGCAGTACTTC
cdr3_aa: CASRSVGSYEQYF

d_call: .
cdr3_length: 12
j_call: TRBJ2-3
v_call: TRBV28
clone_size: .
cdr3_nt: TGTGCCAGCAGTTTGGGCACAGATACGCAGTATTTT
cdr3_aa: CASSLGTDTQYF

d_call: .
cdr3_length: 15
j_call: TRBJ2-3
v_call: TRBV28
clone_size: .
cdr3_nt: TGTGCCAGCAGTTTAAGTAGCGGAATAACAGATACGCAGTATTTT
cdr3_aa: CASSLSSGITDTQYF

d_call: TRBD2
cdr3_length: 16
j_call: TRBJ2-3
v_call: TRBV10-2
clone_size: .
cdr3_nt: TGCGCCAGCTCCTCGAGACTAGCGGGATCCACAGATACGCAGTATTTT
cdr3_aa: CASSSRLAGSTDTQYF

d_call: .
cdr3_length: 11
j_call: TRBJ2-1
v_call: TRBV6-1
clone_size: .
cdr3_nt: TGTGCCAGCAGGGGCGAACTAGTATCGTTCTTC
cdr3_aa: CASRGELVSFF

d_call: .
cdr3_length: 15
j_call: TRBJ2-7
v_call: TRBV5-5
clone_size: once
cdr3_nt: TGTGCCAGCAGCCGCGGGGAGGACTTCTCCTACGAGCAGTACTTC
cdr3_aa: CASSRGEDFSYEQYF

d_call: TRBD2
cdr3_length: 15
j_call: TRBJ2-1
v_call: TRBV7-9
clone_size: .
cdr3_nt: TGTGCCAGCAGCTTAGAACTAGCGGGGAACAATGAGCAGTTCTTC
cdr3_aa: CASSLELAGNNEQFF

d_call: .
cdr3_length: 19
j_call: TRBJ1-1
v_call: TRBV19
clone_size: .
cdr3_nt: TGTGCCAGTAGTATATTCGGTCAGATGGGCCTGGGGGAGAACACTGAAGCTTTCTTT
cdr3_aa: CASSIFGQMGLGENTEAFF

d_call: TRBD2
cdr3_length: 16
j_call: TRBJ2-2
v_call: TRBV7-6
clone_size: .
cdr3_nt: TGTGCCAGCAGCTTATTTGCGGGAGAGAACACCGGGGAGCTGTTTTTT
cdr3_aa: CASSLFAGENTGELFF

d_call: TRBD2
cdr3_length: 14
j_call: TRBJ2-3
v_call: TRBV6-1
clone_size: .
cdr3_nt: TGTGCCAGCAGTACTAGCGGGAGAGGCGATACGCAGTATTTT
cdr3_aa: CASSTSGRGDTQYF

d_call: .
cdr3_length: 14
j_call: TRBJ2-3
v_call: TRBV5-4
clone_size: .
cdr3_nt: TGTGCCAGCAGCCGGAAGGGATACACAGATACGCAGTATTTT
cdr3_aa: CASSRKGYTDTQYF

d_call: .
cdr3_length: 14
j_call: TRBJ2-7
v_call: TRBV5-1
clone_size: .
cdr3_nt: TGCGCCAGCAGCTTAGTACCCGGGACAAACGAGCAGTACTTC
cdr3_aa: CASSLVPGTNEQYF

d_call: .
cdr3_length: 14
j_call: TRBJ2-1
v_call: TRBV27
clone_size: .
cdr3_nt: TGTGCCAGCAGCCCCGTCGGGGTGTACAATGAGCAGTTCTTC
cdr3_aa: CASSPVGVYNEQFF

d_call: TRBD2
cdr3_length: 8
j_call: TRBJ2-7
v_call: TRBV20-1
clone_size: .
cdr3_nt: TGCAGTCCGGGGGGGCAGTACTTC
cdr3_aa: CSPGGQYF

d_call: .
cdr3_length: 14
j_call: TRBJ2-3
v_call: TRBV14
clone_size: .
cdr3_nt: TGTGCCAGCAGCCCAGAGAATTTAGCAGATACGCAGTATTTT
cdr3_aa: CASSPENLADTQYF

d_call: TRBD2
cdr3_length: 18
j_call: TRBJ2-5
v_call: TRBV5-1
clone_size: .
cdr3_nt: TGCGCCAGCAGCTTGGCACGGAGGACTAGCGGGGCCCAAGAGACCCAGTACTTC
cdr3_aa: CASSLARRTSGAQETQYF

d_call: .
cdr3_length: 12
j_call: TRBJ2-7
v_call: TRBV6-1
clone_size: .
cdr3_nt: TGTGCCAGCAGTGAAACCCTCCCCGAGCAGTACTTC
cdr3_aa: CASSETLPEQYF

d_call: .
cdr3_length: 16
j_call: TRBJ2-3
v_call: TRBV9
clone_size: .
cdr3_nt: TGTGCCAGCAGCGTAGGGCGAATAACTAGCACAGATACGCAGTATTTT
cdr3_aa: CASSVGRITSTDTQYF